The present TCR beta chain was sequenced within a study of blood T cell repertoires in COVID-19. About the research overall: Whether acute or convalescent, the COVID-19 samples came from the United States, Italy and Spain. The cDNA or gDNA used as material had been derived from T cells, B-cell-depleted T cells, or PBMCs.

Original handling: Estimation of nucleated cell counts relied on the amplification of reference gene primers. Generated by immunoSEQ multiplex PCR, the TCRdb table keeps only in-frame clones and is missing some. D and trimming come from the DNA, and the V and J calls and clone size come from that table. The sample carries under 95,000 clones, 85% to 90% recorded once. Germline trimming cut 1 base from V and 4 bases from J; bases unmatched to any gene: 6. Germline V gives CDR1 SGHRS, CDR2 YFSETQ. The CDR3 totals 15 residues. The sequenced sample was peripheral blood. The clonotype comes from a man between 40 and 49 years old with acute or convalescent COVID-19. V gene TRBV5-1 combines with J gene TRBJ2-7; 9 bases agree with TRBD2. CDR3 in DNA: TGCGCCAGCAGCTTGATAAGCGGGAGGATATACGAGCAGTACTTC. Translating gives CASSLISGRIYEQYF.